This T cell receptor beta chain derives from a study of shared clonotypes between healthy human individuals. CD45RO-negative CD8 cells positively selected for CCR7 made up the naive population, which excluded terminally differentiated effector memory CD45RA+ cells. Unmatched junction bases numbered 4, after V lost 0 bases and J lost 2 bases. This CDR3 has 16 residues. The germline V gene encodes CDR1 SGHVS and CDR2 FNYEAQ. Comment on this clone: Its antigen is unknown.

Broader study findings: Few donors limited the genetic and exposure-history diversity represented.

For every subset, genomic DNA was evenly distributed across several immunoSEQ plates. Using immunoSEQ multiplex PCR, the repertoire was profiled, and TCRdb retains in-frame clones only, with some absent. The sample consists of about 2.2 million clones, approximately 94% of them appearing once. The sample comprised naive CD8+ T cells from PBMCs. The sequence came from a man aged 18 to 35 in good health. Some clones in this sample may be carry-over from other donors' samples. The chain has TRBV7-6 and TRBJ2-7, with TRBD2 identical over 10 bases. The CDR3 loop is CASSLATSGSAYEQYF. The DNA for the CDR3 is TGTGCCAGCAGCTTAGCGACTAGCGGGTCAGCCTACGAGCAGTACTTC.